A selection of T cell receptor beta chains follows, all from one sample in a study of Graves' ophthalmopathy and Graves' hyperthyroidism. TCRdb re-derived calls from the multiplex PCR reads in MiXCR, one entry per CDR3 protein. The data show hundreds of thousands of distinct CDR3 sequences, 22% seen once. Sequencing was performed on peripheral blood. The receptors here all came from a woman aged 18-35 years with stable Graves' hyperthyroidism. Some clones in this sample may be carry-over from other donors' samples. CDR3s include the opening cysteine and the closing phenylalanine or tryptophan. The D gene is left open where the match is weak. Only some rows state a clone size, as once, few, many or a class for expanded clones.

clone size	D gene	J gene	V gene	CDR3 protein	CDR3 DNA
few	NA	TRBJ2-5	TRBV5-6	CASSSRDGISQETQCF	TGTGCCAGCAGCTCCCGGGACGGAATATCCCAAGAGACCCAGTGCTTC
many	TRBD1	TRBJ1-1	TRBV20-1	CSAAQTGRGTEAFF	TGCAGTGCCGCCCAGACAGGGAGGGGCACTGAAGCTTTCTTT
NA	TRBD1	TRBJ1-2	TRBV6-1	CASGNRGPNYGYTF	TGTGCCAGCGGAAACAGGGGACCAAACTATGGCTACACCTTC
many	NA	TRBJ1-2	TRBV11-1	CASSQRALNSNYGYTF	TGTGCCAGCAGCCAGCGGGCTCTTAACAGCAACTATGGCTACACCTTC
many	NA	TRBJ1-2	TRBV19	CASSMERRGYTF	TGTGCCAGTAGTATGGAGCGACGTGGCTACACCTTC
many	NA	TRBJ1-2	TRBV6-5	CASSRSGGGYTF	TGTGCCAGCAGCCGGTCGGGGGGCGGCTACACCTTC
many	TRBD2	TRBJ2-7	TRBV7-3	CASSPRGGSSYEQYF	TGTGCCAGCAGCCCCCGCGGCGGGAGCTCCTACGAGCAGTACTTC
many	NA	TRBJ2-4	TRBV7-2	CASSLAMGAGIKYF	TGTGCCAGCAGCTTAGCGATGGGGGCCGGCATTAAGTACTTC
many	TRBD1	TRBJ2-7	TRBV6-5	CASNGQGHEQYF	TGTGCCAGCAACGGACAGGGCCACGAGCAGTACTTC
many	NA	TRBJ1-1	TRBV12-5	CASGFIGANTEAFF	TGTGCTAGTGGTTTTATCGGGGCTAACACTGAAGCTTTCTTT
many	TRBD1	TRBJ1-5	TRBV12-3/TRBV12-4	CASSLLPLTGALLSNQPQHF	TGTGCCAGCAGTTTACTCCCCCTGACAGGGGCCCTTCTAAGCAATCAGCCCCAGCATTTT
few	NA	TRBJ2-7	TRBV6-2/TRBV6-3	CAIKKGYEQYF	TGTGCCATCAAGAAGGGGTACGAGCAGTACTTC
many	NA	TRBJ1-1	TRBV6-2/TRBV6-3	CASSPSGGVTNTEAFF	TGTGCCAGCAGTCCCTCTGGAGGGGTGACGAACACTGAAGCTTTCTTT
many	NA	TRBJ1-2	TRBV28	CASRARVNYGYTF	TGTGCCAGCAGAGCCCGGGTTAACTATGGCTACACCTTC
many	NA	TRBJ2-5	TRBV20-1	CSASRKQTQYF	TGCAGTGCTAGTAGGAAGCAGACCCAGTACTTC
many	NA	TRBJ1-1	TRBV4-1	CASSRNQGSTEAFF	TGCGCCAGCAGCCGAAACCAGGGGAGCACTGAAGCTTTCTTT
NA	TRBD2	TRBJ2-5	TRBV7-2	CASSLGPAGGAQETQYF	TGTGCCAGCAGCTTAGGGCCAGCGGGGGGGGCCCAAGAGACCCAGTACTTC
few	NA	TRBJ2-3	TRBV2	CASSDRRVGTDTQYF	TGTGCCAGCAGTGACCGCAGGGTAGGCACAGATACGCAGTATTTT
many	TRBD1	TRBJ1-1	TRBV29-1	CSVKRQGATEAFF	TGCAGCGTAAAAAGACAGGGGGCCACTGAAGCTTTCTTT
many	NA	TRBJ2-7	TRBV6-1	CATYDHRSISYEQYF	TGTGCCACATACGACCACCGATCTATCAGCTACGAGCAGTACTTC
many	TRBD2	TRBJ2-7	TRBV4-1	CASSQDPPQTGTTYEQYF	TGCGCCAGCAGCCAAGATCCCCCGCAAACCGGGACTACCTACGAGCAGTACTTC
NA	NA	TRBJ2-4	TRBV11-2	CASSLTQNIKYF	TGTGCCAGCAGCTTAACCCAAAACATTAAGTACTTC
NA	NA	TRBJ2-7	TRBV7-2	CASIPAGGGGYEQYF	TGTGCCAGCATCCCCGCAGGGGGAGGGGGTTACGAGCAGTACTTC
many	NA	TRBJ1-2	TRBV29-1	CSVPTAYGYTF	TGCAGCGTTCCGACGGCCTATGGCTACACCTTC
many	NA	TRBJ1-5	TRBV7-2	CASSLSRNQPQHF	TGTGCCAGCAGCTTAAGCAGGAATCAGCCCCAGCATTTT
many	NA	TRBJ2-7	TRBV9	CASSVGGGLGEQYF	TGTGCCAGCAGCGTAGGTGGGGGTTTGGGGGAGCAGTACTTC
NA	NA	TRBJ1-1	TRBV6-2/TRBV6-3	CASSYQTPGFSTEAFF	TGTGCCAGCAGTTACCAGACCCCAGGGTTTAGCACTGAAGCTTTCTTT
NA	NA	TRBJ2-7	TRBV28	CASSYTGRGYVEQYF	TGTGCCAGCAGTTATACCGGTCGGGGGTATGTCGAGCAGTACTTC
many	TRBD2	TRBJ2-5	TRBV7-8	CASSLGRTSGIQETQYF	TGTGCCAGCAGCTTAGGCCGGACTAGCGGAATTCAAGAGACCCAGTACTTC
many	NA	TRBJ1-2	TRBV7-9	CASSFGDGAGYTF	TGTGCCAGCAGCTTTGGGGACGGGGCTGGCTACACCTTC
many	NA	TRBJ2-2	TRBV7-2	CASSFGGANTGELFF	TGTGCCAGCAGCTTTGGCGGAGCGAACACCGGGGAGCTGTTTTTT
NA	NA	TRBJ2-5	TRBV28	CASSFRDVTQETQYF	TGTGCCAGCAGTTTCCGGGACGTCACTCAAGAGACCCAGTACTTC
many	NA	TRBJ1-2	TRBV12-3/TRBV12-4	CASRMKTDGPYGYTF	TGTGCCAGCAGGATGAAGACCGACGGCCCCTATGGCTACACCTTC
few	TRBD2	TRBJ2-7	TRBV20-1	CSARDPRGGSYEQYF	TGCAGTGCTAGAGATCCCCGGGGGGGTTCCTACGAGCAGTACTTC
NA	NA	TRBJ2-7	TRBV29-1	CSVQPSYEQYF	TGCAGCGTACAGCCCTCCTACGAGCAGTACTTC
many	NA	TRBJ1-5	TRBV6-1	CASRPLDGRSNQPQHF	TGTGCCAGCAGACCCCTAGACGGGAGAAGCAATCAGCCCCAGCATTTT